What follows describes a single T cell receptor (beta chain). The antigen remains unidentified. The data are from a study of OX40 agonist ivuxolimab in advanced cancers. Study-wide points: Mean expanded clone counts were higher in CD8+ than CD4+ T cells.

Method: immunoSEQ multiplex PCR; TCRdb's copy keeps in-frame clones and lacks some. The table lists 94,000 or so clones, 84% of them singletons. Trimming removed 6 bases from V and 5 bases from J, with 10 bases in between. Germline values: CDR1 MNHNS, CDR2 SASEGT. The CDR3 has 13 amino acids. The sample here was CD4+ or CD8+ T cells sorted from blood, taken in a trial of the OX40 agonist ivuxolimab. The chain links TRBV6-1 to TRBJ2-2, with a possible D match to TRBD1 (6 bases). This TCR was sampled from an adult with an advanced solid tumor such as melanoma, head and neck, liver or kidney cancer. CDR3 amino acids: CASRQGGTGELFF. CDR3 in DNA: TGTGCCAGCAGACAGGGCGGGACCGGGGAGCTGTTTTTT.